A single sample gave rise to the 8 T cell receptor beta chains below, sequenced in a study of blood T cell repertoires in COVID-19. Generated by immunoSEQ multiplex PCR, the TCRdb table keeps only in-frame clones and is missing some. Here the sample spans about 190,000 clones, about 88% being singletons. The material sequenced was peripheral blood. The receptor source for this set is a man aged 30-40 years with active or convalescent COVID-19.

The chain links TRBV7-6 to TRBJ1-1; TRBD1 might be the D (5 bases). The CDR3 sequence is 15 residues long. CDR1 and CDR2 (germline): SGHVS, FNYEAQ. Trimming removed 1 base at V and 2 bases at J, with 11 bases between. The chain's CDR3 is CASSLETASNTEAFF. The CDR3 DNA reads TGTGCCAGCAGCTTAGAGACAGCCTCAAACACTGAAGCTTTCTTT.

The genes are TRBV27 and TRBJ2-5; 9 bases fit TRBD2. In germline, CDR1 is MNHEY, CDR2 SMNVEV (reference sequence). Losses at the gene ends were 6 bases for V and 2 bases for J; bases not matched to a gene: 10. CDR3 length equals 16 residues. The CDR3 here is CASSVIGLALQETQYF. As DNA, the CDR3 is TGTGCCAGCAGCGTGATTGGACTAGCGTTACAAGAGACCCAGTACTTC.

The chain joins TRBV12-3 or TRBV12-4 to TRBJ1-1; tentatively, D is TRBD1 (6 bases). The CDR3 loop spans 13 amino acids. V shed 6 bases and J shed 7 bases, with 15 bases lying between them. The CDR3 sequence is CASRPQGTDEAFF. The CDR3 region has the DNA TGTGCCAGCAGGCCTCAGGGGACGGATGAAGCTTTCTTT.

The chain combines TRBV7-2 with TRBJ1-2; 9 bases fit TRBD1. With V trimmed by 9 bases and J by 6 bases, 8 bases remained unmatched. The CDR3 is 13 amino acids. Germline CDR1 reads SGHTA; CDR2 reads FQGNSA. CDR3 bases: TGTGCCAGGGAAGGACAGGGGCGCAATGGCTACACCTTC. The encoded protein is CAREGQGRNGYTF. Drawing the rest from reference TRBV7-2 and TRBJ1-2, the complete variable domain is GAGVSQSPSNKVTEKGKDVELRCDPISGHTALYWYRQSLGQGLEFLIYFQGNSAPDKSGLPSDRFSAERTGGSVSTLTIQRTQQEDSAVYLCAREGQGRNGYTFGSGTRLTVV.

The V call is TRBV6-6, the J call TRBJ1-2; possibly TRBD1 for D (5 bases). CDR3 length: 14 amino acids. Germline CDR1 MNHNY, CDR2 SVGAGI (reference sequence). The V end lost 3 bases, the J end lost 3 bases, and 11 bases lay between the germline ends. CDR3 sequence: CASSYGAGHYGYTF. The CDR3 nucleotides are TGTGCCAGCAGTTATGGGGCGGGACACTATGGCTACACCTTC.

V gene TRBV19 combines with J gene TRBJ1-5; possible D gene TRBD1, 6 bases. Germline lookup yields CDR1 LNHDA and CDR2 SQIVND (reference sequence). The CDR3 runs 13 residues. V dropped 8 bases and J dropped 6 bases, with 14 bases sitting between them. The CDR3 nucleotides read TGTGCCAGTGGGGGGGGCGTAATTCAGCCCCAGCATTTT. Its translation: CASGGGVIQPQHF.

The chain links TRBV4-3 to TRBJ2-7; the match to TRBD1 covers 8 bases. The CDR3 is made up of 18 amino acids. Germline V gene data show CDR1 as LGHNA and CDR2 as YSLEER. J lost 5 bases, V lost 0 bases, and 15 bases had no gene match. CDR3 protein: CASSQDRARGPPGDEQYF. The CDR3 DNA reads TGCGCCAGCAGCCAAGATCGGGCCAGGGGGCCGCCCGGGGACGAGCAGTACTTC.

V gene TRBV18 combines with J gene TRBJ2-1, with 10 bases that match TRBD2. The length of the CDR3 is 16 residues. In germline, CDR1 is KGHSH, CDR2 LQKENI. Unmatched junction bases numbered 4, after V lost 4 bases and J lost 1 base. As DNA, the CDR3 is TGTGCCAGCTCACGTGCTAGCGGGAGTTCCTACAATGAGCAGTTCTTC. Translation: CASSRASGSSYNEQFF.